These T cell receptor beta chains were read from a single sample in a study of blood T cells in healthy people across ages. One entry per CDR3 protein results from TCRdb running MiXCR on the 5' RACE reads. The sample holds 650,000 to 900,000 distinct CDR3 sequences; 55% to 65% are singletons and the top ten take 25% to 30%. Sequencing was carried out using blood. The receptors stem from a man aged 25-45 years in good health. The CDR3 runs from the conserved cysteine through the conserved F or W. Each record gives: D gene, J gene, clone size, V gene, CDR3 protein. D genes are given only for firm matches. The size entry is marked missing in some rows and otherwise reads once, few, many or a size class.

D gene: TRBD1
J gene: TRBJ1-4
clone size: NA
V gene: TRBV4-3
CDR3 protein: CASSSQGTFASNEKLFF

D gene: NA
J gene: TRBJ2-5
clone size: once
V gene: TRBV6-5
CDR3 protein: CASSNLRVWEQYF

D gene: NA
J gene: TRBJ1-4
clone size: NA
V gene: TRBV29-1
CDR3 protein: CSVGGPAGVAEKLFF

D gene: TRBD2
J gene: TRBJ2-1
clone size: NA
V gene: TRBV6-6
CDR3 protein: CASSAPAGAYNEQFF

D gene: NA
J gene: TRBJ1-1
clone size: few
V gene: TRBV9
CDR3 protein: CASSIGGSDTEAFF

D gene: NA
J gene: TRBJ1-1
clone size: NA
V gene: TRBV6-2/TRBV6-3
CDR3 protein: CASMENINTEAFF

D gene: NA
J gene: TRBJ2-5
clone size: NA
V gene: TRBV29-1
CDR3 protein: CSVRGRETQYF

D gene: NA
J gene: TRBJ2-1
clone size: few
V gene: TRBV7-9
CDR3 protein: CASSLGGRHNEQFF

D gene: TRBD1
J gene: TRBJ2-1
clone size: few
V gene: TRBV24-1
CDR3 protein: CATSDPGQGRHEQFF

D gene: NA
J gene: TRBJ2-5
clone size: few
V gene: TRBV29-1
CDR3 protein: CSAGRGVETQYF

D gene: TRBD1
J gene: TRBJ2-5
clone size: NA
V gene: TRBV7-2
CDR3 protein: CASSQTGWEETQYF

D gene: TRBD1
J gene: TRBJ1-2
clone size: NA
V gene: TRBV7-9
CDR3 protein: CASSSTGQGSYGYTF

D gene: NA
J gene: TRBJ2-7
clone size: few
V gene: TRBV28
CDR3 protein: CASSFPADGISYEQYF

D gene: NA
J gene: TRBJ2-1
clone size: NA
V gene: TRBV20-1
CDR3 protein: CSVSPYYNEQFF

D gene: TRBD2
J gene: TRBJ2-3
clone size: NA
V gene: TRBV4-2
CDR3 protein: CASSQMAGGKTDTQYF

D gene: NA
J gene: TRBJ1-6
clone size: few
V gene: TRBV7-2
CDR3 protein: CASSPTATSYNSPLHF

D gene: NA
J gene: TRBJ2-7
clone size: once
V gene: TRBV20-1
CDR3 protein: CSARRPGDRETRYF

D gene: NA
J gene: TRBJ1-2
clone size: NA
V gene: TRBV6-1
CDR3 protein: CASSENLSFNYGYTF

D gene: NA
J gene: TRBJ2-7
clone size: few
V gene: TRBV27
CDR3 protein: CASSYGRGTYEQYF

D gene: TRBD1
J gene: TRBJ1-5
clone size: NA
V gene: TRBV28
CDR3 protein: CASSFERQGYNQPQHF

D gene: TRBD1
J gene: TRBJ1-2
clone size: NA
V gene: TRBV20-1
CDR3 protein: CSAADPGQGSTDGYTF

D gene: NA
J gene: TRBJ1-5
clone size: few
V gene: TRBV6-6
CDR3 protein: CASSYWQGDQPQHF

D gene: TRBD1
J gene: TRBJ2-4
clone size: NA
V gene: TRBV10-3
CDR3 protein: CAIRPTGLDIQYF

D gene: TRBD2
J gene: TRBJ2-7
clone size: few
V gene: TRBV12-3/TRBV12-4
CDR3 protein: CASSQSGGTYEQYF

D gene: NA
J gene: TRBJ1-2
clone size: NA
V gene: TRBV6-5
CDR3 protein: CASSYSQAYGYTF

D gene: NA
J gene: NA
clone size: NA
V gene: TRBV6-1
CDR3 protein: CASSEAGRTVYEQYF

D gene: NA
J gene: TRBJ2-7
clone size: NA
V gene: TRBV15
CDR3 protein: CATSRDLAGYEQYF

D gene: NA
J gene: TRBJ2-1
clone size: NA
V gene: TRBV3-1
CDR3 protein: CASSQDRGGLYNEQFF

D gene: NA
J gene: TRBJ2-2
clone size: few
V gene: TRBV7-2
CDR3 protein: CASTRPGTGELFF

D gene: NA
J gene: TRBJ2-3
clone size: few
V gene: TRBV10-3
CDR3 protein: CAISESRDVTDTQYF

D gene: NA
J gene: TRBJ2-3
clone size: NA
V gene: TRBV15
CDR3 protein: CATSRDPGRDTQYF

D gene: NA
J gene: TRBJ2-1
clone size: once
V gene: TRBV10-3
CDR3 protein: CAISAEGGLEQFF

D gene: TRBD2
J gene: TRBJ2-4
clone size: NA
V gene: TRBV4-3
CDR3 protein: CASSQTSGGAKNIQYF

D gene: TRBD1
J gene: TRBJ2-5
clone size: NA
V gene: TRBV28
CDR3 protein: CASSPRTGWIETQYF

D gene: TRBD1
J gene: TRBJ1-1
clone size: NA
V gene: TRBV29-1
CDR3 protein: CSVRGRYTEAFF

D gene: NA
J gene: TRBJ2-7
clone size: NA
V gene: TRBV12-3/TRBV12-4
CDR3 protein: CASSLGHFSYEQYF

D gene: NA
J gene: TRBJ2-3
clone size: NA
V gene: TRBV4-3
CDR3 protein: CASSQDGPVSTDTQYF

D gene: NA
J gene: TRBJ1-5
clone size: once
V gene: TRBV28
CDR3 protein: CATHREYQPQHF

D gene: TRBD1
J gene: TRBJ1-2
clone size: NA
V gene: TRBV11-1
CDR3 protein: CASSSRGTGTFGYTF

D gene: NA
J gene: TRBJ2-2
clone size: NA
V gene: TRBV4-3
CDR3 protein: CASSALSWDGTGELFF

D gene: TRBD1
J gene: TRBJ2-1
clone size: once
V gene: TRBV7-6
CDR3 protein: CASSLGTGQREQFF

D gene: TRBD2
J gene: TRBJ2-3
clone size: NA
V gene: TRBV29-1
CDR3 protein: CSGEGGGGTDTQYF

D gene: NA
J gene: TRBJ2-1
clone size: NA
V gene: TRBV7-8
CDR3 protein: CASSSNPGTEQFF

D gene: TRBD2
J gene: TRBJ2-1
clone size: NA
V gene: TRBV7-2
CDR3 protein: CASSKRLAGDHNEQFF

D gene: TRBD1
J gene: TRBJ2-1
clone size: NA
V gene: TRBV20-1
CDR3 protein: CSARSQGAVYNEQFF

D gene: NA
J gene: TRBJ2-1
clone size: few
V gene: TRBV29-1
CDR3 protein: CSVLLQGSLSYNEQFF

D gene: NA
J gene: TRBJ1-6
clone size: NA
V gene: TRBV2
CDR3 protein: CASSEARTYNSPLHF